These T cell receptor beta chains were read from a single sample in a study of cytomegalovirus exposure and HLA in healthy donors. Sequenced by immunoSEQ multiplex PCR; TCRdb stores in-frame clones only, minus some. Of 84,000 or so clones in the sample, roughly 80% were seen once. Sequenced input: PBMCs. The receptors shown here come from a male donor in good health and CMV-seronegative. CDR3s include the opening cysteine and the closing phenylalanine or tryptophan. The D gene is left open where the match is weak. Expanded clones get a size class; other rows say once, few or many, or leave the size out.

d_call clone_size j_call v_call cdr3_nt cdr3_aa
. . TRBJ2-5 TRBV27 TGTGCCAGCAGTTTACTAGCTGATCGGGAGACCCAGTACTTC CASSLLADRETQYF
. . TRBJ2-3 TRBV5-1 TGCGCCAGCAGCGCCGACAGAACTAGCACAGATACGCAGTATTTT CASSADRTSTDTQYF
TRBD1 few TRBJ2-3 TRBV9 TGTGCCAGCAGCGTCCCCGACAGGGGAGACACAGATACGCAGTATTTT CASSVPDRGDTDTQYF
. . TRBJ1-1 TRBV7-3 TGTGCCAGCAGCTTAACCGGGAGGAACACTGAAGCTTTCTTT CASSLTGRNTEAFF
TRBD1 . TRBJ1-2 TRBV23-1 TGCGCCAGCAGTCAATCGACAGGGCCGGACTATGGCTACACCTTC CASSQSTGPDYGYTF
. . TRBJ1-1 TRBV5-5 TGTGCCAGCAGCCCCCGGACAAACACTGAAGCTTTCTTT CASSPRTNTEAFF
TRBD1 few TRBJ1-6 TRBV7-2 TGTGCCAGCAGGCCCACCCGGGACAGCTATAATTCACCCCTCCACTTT CASRPTRDSYNSPLHF
TRBD1 . TRBJ2-7 TRBV19 TGTGCCAGTAGCAGGACCGGGACAGGGGTCTACGAGCAGTACTTC CASSRTGTGVYEQYF
TRBD1 . TRBJ1-2 TRBV6-5 TGTGCCAGCAGTTTACAGGGGGCGCAGGGGTACTATGGCTACACCTTC CASSLQGAQGYYGYTF
. . TRBJ1-1 TRBV18 TGTGCCAGCTCACCCCAACCCTCAGGTATGAACACTGAAGCTTTCTTT CASSPQPSGMNTEAFF
. once TRBJ2-7 TRBV5-1 TGCGCCAGCAGCTTAGGGCAGGGGAGGGCCTACGAGCAGTACTTC CASSLGQGRAYEQYF
TRBD2 . TRBJ2-2 TRBV7-9 TGTGCCAGCAGCTTACTACTAGCGGGGGTTGCAAGGGGGGAGCTGTTTTTT CASSLLLAGVARGELFF
TRBD1 . TRBJ2-7 TRBV7-2 TGTGCCAGCAGCTTAACCGGGACAGGGAGAACTAGAGCCTACGAGCAGTACTTC CASSLTGTGRTRAYEQYF
. . TRBJ2-1 TRBV5-5 TGTGCCAGCAGCTCGGGGGCGGGGGCTTACAATGAGCAGTTCTTC CASSSGAGAYNEQFF
. few TRBJ2-7 TRBV21-1 TGTGCCAGCAGAGGTCCGGGACAGGGATTCTACGAGCAGTACTTC CASRGPGQGFYEQYF
. few TRBJ1-1 TRBV27 TGTGCCAGCAGGGAACTACGGAGAACTGAAGCTTTCTTT CASRELRRTEAFF
TRBD1 few TRBJ2-3 TRBV19 TGTGCCAGTAGGACCTCGGGTCAGGGGGCAGATACGCAGTATTTT CASRTSGQGADTQYF
TRBD1 few TRBJ1-3 TRBV10-2 TGCGCCAGCACGGAACAGGGGCTTGGAAACACCATATATTTT CASTEQGLGNTIYF
TRBD1 . TRBJ1-2 TRBV28 TGTGCCAGCAGTGGATCTCAGGGGGGTTCCAACGGCTATGGCTACACCTTC CASSGSQGGSNGYGYTF
TRBD2 few TRBJ2-1 TRBV6-4 TGTGCCAGCAGTGACTCTAGCGGGAGGTATTATGAGCAGTTCTTC CASSDSSGRYYEQFF
. . TRBJ2-2 TRBV5-8 TGTGCCAGCAGCTTGGTGGGGGGTCTCGGGGAGCTGTTTTTT CASSLVGGLGELFF
. few TRBJ1-5 TRBV2 TGTGCCAGCAGTGAAGCGCTGGGAGGGCCCCAGCATTTT CASSEALGGPQHF
TRBD1 . TRBJ1-5 TRBV30 TGTGCCTGGAGTGCGGGACAGGGGAGTCAGCCCCAGCATTTT CAWSAGQGSQPQHF
TRBD2 . TRBJ2-7 TRBV27 TGTGCCAGCAGTTTATCGACTAGCGGGAGACCCTACGAGCAGTACTTC CASSLSTSGRPYEQYF
TRBD2 . TRBJ2-1 TRBV19 TGTGCCAGTAAGTCTGGGCTAGCGGCTTACAATGAGCAGTTCTTC CASKSGLAAYNEQFF
TRBD1 . TRBJ1-4 TRBV27 TGTGCCAGCAGGCCACAGGGGATCATTAATGAAAAACTGTTTTTT CASRPQGIINEKLFF
TRBD2 . TRBJ2-3 TRBV7-2 TGTGCCAGCAGCTATAGCGGGAGGCCGGGGACAGATACGCAGTATTTT CASSYSGRPGTDTQYF
. . TRBJ1-2 TRBV28 TGTGCCAGCAGTTTATCGGTTCGGGATATCTATGGCTACACCTTC CASSLSVRDIYGYTF
TRBD2 . TRBJ2-7 TRBV7-9 TGTGCCAGCAGACATGACGGGGGGTCGGCAGGGAGCTACGAGCAGTACTTC CASRHDGGSAGSYEQYF
TRBD1 . TRBJ2-7 TRBV5-4 TGTGCCAGCAGCTCTCCCCCGGGACAGGCTTACGAGCAGTACTTC CASSSPPGQAYEQYF
. . TRBJ1-6 TRBV11-2 TGTGCCAGCAGCTTAGGTCGGGGTAATTCACCCCTCCACTTT CASSLGRGNSPLHF
TRBD1 . TRBJ1-2 TRBV5-4 TGTGCCAGCAGCGACCGGACAGGGCGACGTCCTTATGGCTACACCTTC CASSDRTGRRPYGYTF
. . TRBJ1-3 TRBV4-3 TGCGCCAGCAGCCAAGTCCGGGGAAGACCATACTCTGGAAACACCATATATTTT CASSQVRGRPYSGNTIYF
. . TRBJ2-5 TRBV7-9 TGTGCCAGCAGCTTACTTTCGGAGACCCAGTACTTC CASSLLSETQYF
. . TRBJ2-1 TRBV5-6 TGTGCCAGCAGCTTGGCCGGCGGTGAGCAGTTCTTC CASSLAGGEQFF
. . TRBJ1-4 TRBV19 TGTGCCAGTAGCCTGGACAGCCTGAATGAAAAACTGTTTTTT CASSLDSLNEKLFF
. . TRBJ1-4 TRBV5-1 TGCGCCAGCAGCTTGGCTGAGGGTTCTACAGAAAAACTGTTTTTT CASSLAEGSTEKLFF
TRBD1 . TRBJ2-7 TRBV7-8 TGTGCCAGCAGCCGGTGGGACAGCAACTACGAGCAGTACTTC CASSRWDSNYEQYF
TRBD1 . TRBJ2-7 TRBV19 TGTGCCAGTAGTGCAGGGGGCAGCCGCTACGAGCAGTACTTC CASSAGGSRYEQYF
TRBD1 few TRBJ2-7 TRBV5-1 TGCGCCAGCAGCTTACGACAGGGGGATCTTCGCTACGAGCAGTACTTC CASSLRQGDLRYEQYF
TRBD2 . TRBJ2-1 TRBV4-3 TGCGCCAGCAGCCAAGCAAGCGGGAGCACCTACAATGAGCAGTTCTTC CASSQASGSTYNEQFF
TRBD2 . TRBJ2-7 TRBV4-3 TGCGCCAGCAGCCCCCGGGTTGGACTAGCGGGGGGGCGGAACTTC CASSPRVGLAGGRNF
. . TRBJ1-1 TRBV19 TGTGCCAGTAGTATTAGATCCAGGTCCGAATTAATGAACACTGAAGCTTTCTTT CASSIRSRSELMNTEAFF
TRBD1 . TRBJ2-7 TRBV6-5 TGTGCCAGCAGTTCGGACAGGGGGCTATACGAGCAGTACTTC CASSSDRGLYEQYF
. . TRBJ1-1 TRBV18 TGTGCCAGCTCACTAAACGGGGATACTGAAGCTTTCTTT CASSLNGDTEAFF
TRBD1 . TRBJ1-2 TRBV29-1 TGCAGCGCCTTGACAGGGGGGAAGATTGGCTATGGCTACACCTTC CSALTGGKIGYGYTF
. . TRBJ2-1 TRBV15 TGTGCCACCAGCAGAGATACAGGGAGCTCCTACAATGAGCAGTTCTTC CATSRDTGSSYNEQFF
TRBD1 . TRBJ1-2 TRBV6-6 TGTGCCAGCAGTACGACAGGGGGCACCTATGGCTACACCTTC CASSTTGGTYGYTF
. . TRBJ1-5 TRBV7-2 TGTGCCAGCAGCTTACGGGGAAATCAGCCCCAGCATTTT CASSLRGNQPQHF
. . TRBJ2-7 TRBV19 TGTGCCAGTAGTATTGGGACACCGAGCTCCTACGAGCAGTACTTC CASSIGTPSSYEQYF
TRBD1 . TRBJ1-4 TRBV19 TGTGCCAGTAGTGCCTCGACAGGGGGCGACGAAAAACTGTTTTTT CASSASTGGDEKLFF
. once TRBJ1-2 TRBV7-9 TGTGCCAGCAGCCCCGAGGCCCGAGGCTACACCTTC CASSPEARGYTF
TRBD1 . TRBJ2-7 TRBV5-4 TGTGCCAGCAGCTGGGACAGGGCGAACCTCGAGCAGTACTTC CASSWDRANLEQYF
. few TRBJ2-1 TRBV19 TGTGCCAGTAGTATAACAGACTACAATGAGCAGTTCTTC CASSITDYNEQFF